The rows below give T cell receptor beta chains drawn from one sample of a study of shared clonotypes between healthy human individuals. This table comes from immunoSEQ multiplex PCR, and its TCRdb copy is limited to in-frame clones, with some not included. In the table there are about 2 million clones, roughly 94% of which are singletons. The sequenced material came from naive CD4+ T cells sorted from blood. Receptors originate from a man in his late teens or twenties in good health. The CDR3 runs from the conserved cysteine through the conserved F or W. Fields, in order: J gene, D gene, V gene, CDR3 protein, CDR3 DNA. The D gene is left open where the match is weak.

j_call: TRBJ2-2; d_call: TRBD2; v_call: TRBV5-1; cdr3_aa: CASSLPSGDTGELFF; cdr3_nt: TGCGCCAGCAGCTTGCCTAGCGGGGACACCGGGGAGCTGTTTTTT
j_call: TRBJ2-7; d_call: -; v_call: TRBV6-6; cdr3_aa: CASSDPATPYEQYF; cdr3_nt: TGTGCCAGCAGTGACCCAGCGACTCCCTACGAGCAGTACTTC
j_call: TRBJ1-1; d_call: TRBD1; v_call: TRBV28; cdr3_aa: CASSRLDRDGTEAFF; cdr3_nt: TGTGCCAGCAGCCGCCTCGACAGGGACGGGACTGAAGCTTTCTTT
j_call: TRBJ1-1; d_call: TRBD1; v_call: TRBV5-1; cdr3_aa: CASSNDRGGEAFF; cdr3_nt: TGCGCCAGCAGCAATGACAGGGGAGGCGAAGCTTTCTTT
j_call: TRBJ1-2; d_call: TRBD1; v_call: TRBV6-5; cdr3_aa: CASSYSIGGGSGGYTF; cdr3_nt: TGTGCCAGCAGTTACTCGATTGGAGGGGGCTCCGGCGGCTACACCTTC
j_call: TRBJ2-5; d_call: TRBD2; v_call: TRBV9; cdr3_aa: CASSVGELAGAETQYF; cdr3_nt: TGTGCCAGCAGCGTAGGTGAACTAGCGGGAGCGGAGACCCAGTACTTC
j_call: TRBJ1-3; d_call: TRBD1; v_call: TRBV2; cdr3_aa: CASRLQGAGNTIYF; cdr3_nt: TGTGCCAGCAGGTTACAGGGGGCTGGAAACACCATATATTTT
j_call: TRBJ2-3; d_call: TRBD2; v_call: TRBV4-1; cdr3_aa: CASSQAPAGVTDTQYF; cdr3_nt: TGCGCCAGCAGCCAAGCGCCAGCGGGAGTCACAGATACGCAGTATTTT
j_call: TRBJ2-7; d_call: TRBD2; v_call: TRBV5-5; cdr3_aa: CASSFTSVGEQYF; cdr3_nt: TGTGCCAGCAGCTTTACTAGCGTGGGGGAGCAGTACTTC
j_call: TRBJ1-1; d_call: -; v_call: TRBV10-1; cdr3_aa: CASSGAGSNTEAFF; cdr3_nt: TGCGCCAGCAGTGGGGCAGGGAGTAACACTGAAGCTTTCTTT
j_call: TRBJ2-1; d_call: -; v_call: TRBV11-3; cdr3_aa: CASSLEGGEQFF; cdr3_nt: TGTGCCAGCAGCTTAGAAGGGGGTGAGCAGTTCTTC
j_call: TRBJ1-2; d_call: TRBD1; v_call: TRBV19; cdr3_aa: CASSTDRGNGYTF; cdr3_nt: TGTGCCAGTAGCACGGACAGGGGAAATGGCTACACCTTC
j_call: TRBJ1-2; d_call: -; v_call: TRBV5-4; cdr3_aa: CASSLKTSGEGGYTF; cdr3_nt: TGTGCCAGCAGCTTGAAAACATCAGGGGAAGGTGGCTACACCTTC
j_call: TRBJ1-1; d_call: -; v_call: TRBV10-3; cdr3_aa: CAISEGWTEAFF; cdr3_nt: TGTGCCATCAGTGAGGGGTGGACTGAAGCTTTCTTT
j_call: TRBJ2-7; d_call: -; v_call: TRBV19; cdr3_aa: CASSTGHSSYEQYF; cdr3_nt: TGTGCCAGTAGTACCGGACACAGCTCCTACGAGCAGTACTTC
j_call: TRBJ1-5; d_call: TRBD1; v_call: TRBV9; cdr3_aa: CASSPGTGRDQPQHF; cdr3_nt: TGTGCCAGCAGCCCCGGGACAGGAAGGGATCAGCCCCAGCATTTT
j_call: TRBJ2-6; d_call: TRBD2; v_call: TRBV10-3; cdr3_aa: CAARTGGKAGANVLTF; cdr3_nt: TGTGCCGCCCGTACGGGGGGGAAGGCTGGGGCCAACGTCCTGACTTTC
j_call: TRBJ2-7; d_call: -; v_call: TRBV9; cdr3_aa: CASSVGAGAIPYEQYF; cdr3_nt: TGTGCCAGCAGCGTAGGGGCAGGGGCGATTCCCTACGAGCAGTACTTC
j_call: TRBJ1-2; d_call: TRBD1; v_call: TRBV28; cdr3_aa: CASSLGQGGGYTF; cdr3_nt: TGTGCCAGCAGTTTAGGGCAGGGGGGAGGCTACACCTTC
j_call: TRBJ2-2; d_call: -; v_call: TRBV27; cdr3_aa: CASNQGFGELFF; cdr3_nt: TGTGCCAGTAATCAGGGGTTTGGGGAGCTGTTTTTT
j_call: TRBJ1-2; d_call: -; v_call: TRBV6-5; cdr3_aa: CASRERVSDRYTF; cdr3_nt: TGTGCCAGCAGAGAGCGGGTCTCCGACCGCTACACCTTC
j_call: TRBJ1-4; d_call: -; v_call: TRBV10-3; cdr3_aa: CAISESLGNEKLFF; cdr3_nt: TGTGCCATCAGTGAGTCCCTCGGCAATGAAAAACTGTTTTTT
j_call: TRBJ1-6; d_call: -; v_call: TRBV7-9; cdr3_aa: CASSLEGFNSPLHF; cdr3_nt: TGTGCCAGCAGCTTAGAGGGTTTTAATTCACCCCTCCACTTT
j_call: TRBJ2-7; d_call: -; v_call: TRBV6-1; cdr3_aa: CASSVQSSYEQYF; cdr3_nt: TGTGCCAGCAGTGTCCAGAGCTCCTACGAGCAGTACTTC
j_call: TRBJ1-1; d_call: -; v_call: TRBV25-1; cdr3_aa: CASRSPGNTEAFF; cdr3_nt: TGTGCCAGCAGGTCCCCGGGGAACACTGAAGCTTTCTTT
j_call: TRBJ1-2; d_call: TRBD1; v_call: TRBV10-3; cdr3_aa: CAISAVGTGGDSGYTF; cdr3_nt: TGTGCCATCAGTGCTGTCGGGACAGGGGGCGATTCTGGCTACACCTTC
j_call: TRBJ2-7; d_call: -; v_call: TRBV28; cdr3_aa: CASLPGGTAYRVSF; cdr3_nt: TGTGCCAGCCTCCCGGGGGGGACAGCATATCGGGTTAGTTTC
j_call: TRBJ1-2; d_call: TRBD1; v_call: TRBV6-5; cdr3_aa: CASSYAGQGYYGYTF; cdr3_nt: TGTGCCAGCAGTTACGCGGGACAGGGTTACTATGGCTACACCTTC
j_call: TRBJ1-2; d_call: TRBD1; v_call: TRBV19; cdr3_aa: CASSAQGDYGYTF; cdr3_nt: TGTGCCAGTAGTGCTCAGGGGGACTATGGCTACACCTTC